This is a list of T cell receptor beta chains from one sample in a study of somatic mutations in cytotoxic T cells in rheumatoid arthritis. Data came from immunoSEQ multiplex PCR; TCRdb stores just in-frame clones and leaves some out. The sample has approximately 23,000 clones; 78% are singletons. The sample comprised CD8+ T cells sorted from blood. The origin of the receptors is an adult with rheumatoid arthritis. The CDR3 runs from the conserved cysteine through the conserved F or W. A D gene is named only where the DNA matches it firmly. Size tells how often a clone was seen (once, few, many) or the class of an expanded clone, and some rows leave it out.

DNA	CDR3	size	V	J	D
TGTGCCAGCAGCGTAGCGAGCGACGGAGTCTATGGCTACACCTTC	CASSVASDGVYGYTF	once	TRBV9	TRBJ1-2	-
TGTGCCAGCAGCGCGACAGGGGGCGAGGGTGAAAAACTGTTTTTT	CASSATGGEGEKLFF	-	TRBV7-9	TRBJ1-4	TRBD1
TGTGCCTGGAGTACGAAGGGTTGGGAAAAACTGTTTTTT	CAWSTKGWEKLFF	few	TRBV30	TRBJ1-4	-
TGTGCCAGCGCCCGGACGTTTCCCTACGAGCAGTACTTC	CASARTFPYEQYF	-	TRBV27	TRBJ2-7	-
TGTGCCAGCAGTGGAGCCCATGAGCAGTTCTTC	CASSGAHEQFF	-	TRBV6-1	TRBJ2-1	-
TGTGCCAGCAGCTTCCTCCCCCCGACTAGCGGGAGGAGCTTAGAGACCCAGTACTTC	CASSFLPPTSGRSLETQYF	-	TRBV5-4	TRBJ2-5	TRBD2
TGTGCCAGCAGCTTAACGGCCAGGGGGGAGGGCTACACCTTC	CASSLTARGEGYTF	few	TRBV11-2	TRBJ1-2	TRBD1
TGTGCCAGCAGCTTGACCGGGGGGGGACCGGAGCAGTACTTC	CASSLTGGGPEQYF	-	TRBV5-4	TRBJ2-7	TRBD2
TGTGCCAGCAGCTTTGCACAGCGGAATTCACCCCTCCACTTT	CASSFAQRNSPLHF	-	TRBV7-2	TRBJ1-6	-
TGTGCCAGCAGTTCACCTTATACCTTCCAGGGGAAAGGGGCTTACGAGCAGTACTTC	CASSSPYTFQGKGAYEQYF	-	TRBV28	TRBJ2-7	-
TGCGCCAGCAGCCAAACTAGCGGGGGGGACACAGATACGCAGTATTTT	CASSQTSGGDTDTQYF	-	TRBV4-3	TRBJ2-3	TRBD2
TGTGCCAGCAGTTTGGACAGGGGAGGGGAGCAGTACTTC	CASSLDRGGEQYF	once	TRBV27	TRBJ2-7	TRBD1
TGTGCCAGCAGTTTACGGCCTAACTATGGCTACACCTTC	CASSLRPNYGYTF	-	TRBV27	TRBJ1-2	-
TGTGCCTGGAGTGTAGCGGGCTTGCCCTACGAGCAGTACTTC	CAWSVAGLPYEQYF	-	TRBV30	TRBJ2-7	-
TGCGCCAGCAGCCAAGCGGGATGGGGGAGCGGGAACACTGAAGCTTTCTTT	CASSQAGWGSGNTEAFF	-	TRBV4-1	TRBJ1-1	-